The source of this TCR beta chain is a study of control samples from healthy donors and cancer patients. Produced via immunoSEQ multiplex PCR; TCRdb's table is partial and in-frame only. The repertoire holds 150,000 to 200,000 clones, with 75% to 95% as singletons. Trimming left V 4 bases short and J 6 bases short, with 11 bases between. This CDR3 region has 13 residues. Per germline, CDR1 SGDLS and CDR2 YYNGEE. What was sequenced was blood. The receptor was isolated from a woman in her 30s in good health. The J gene is TRBJ2-1, the V gene TRBV9; D assignment may be TRBD1 or TRBD2 (5 bases each). CDR3 region: CASSPGPVNEQFF. The CDR3 DNA reads as TGTGCCAGCAGCCCGGGACCAGTCAATGAGCAGTTCTTC.